These T cell receptor beta chains were read from a single sample in a study of OX40 agonist ivuxolimab in advanced cancers. TCRdb's copy holds only in-frame clones and misses some; the assay was immunoSEQ multiplex PCR. The sample contains about 73,000 clones, just under 90% of which appear only once. The sequencing here drew on CD4+ or CD8+ T cells sorted from blood, taken in a trial of the OX40 agonist ivuxolimab. All receptors derive from an adult with an advanced solid tumor such as melanoma, head and neck, liver or kidney cancer. Each CDR3 is given with its conserved first and last residue. D genes are given only for firm matches. A clone size is listed for some rows: how often the clone was seen (once, few, many), or a class if it is expanded.

>-|-|TRBJ1-2|TRBV12-1
CASANTRTKGGYTF
>-|-|TRBJ2-7|TRBV7-9
CASSDASRDSYEQYF
>once|-|TRBJ2-7|TRBV5-1
CASRLDSNFYEQYF
>-|-|TRBJ2-5|TRBV11-2
CASTKKAQETQYF
>-|TRBD1|TRBJ2-7|TRBV4-1
CASSEGQGVHEQYF
>-|-|TRBJ2-1|TRBV6-1
CASSEMAGAGNEQFF
>-|-|TRBJ1-5|TRBV2
CASTDWDLSNQPQHF
>-|TRBD1|TRBJ2-7|TRBV4-1
CASSQGGQPSSYEQYF
>-|-|TRBJ2-7|TRBV5-6
CASRLGVGGFSYEQYF
>few|-|TRBJ1-4|TRBV28
CASTMGDEKLFF
>-|-|TRBJ2-1|TRBV5-1
CASSLDDSFDEQFF
>-|-|TRBJ2-1|TRBV6-5
CASSYPGEINEQFF
>-|-|TRBJ2-7|TRBV27
CASSTWPWGETSYEQYF
>-|-|TRBJ1-1|TRBV5-1
CASSLAGPEAFF
>-|TRBD1|TRBJ1-2|TRBV13
CASSLGRGPGYTF
>-|TRBD2|TRBJ2-3|TRBV5-4
CASSPGLAGRDTQYF
>-|TRBD1|TRBJ2-7|TRBV5-1
CASSLRGRTYEQYF
>few|-|TRBJ1-1|TRBV4-1
CASSQESGLRNEAFF
>-|-|TRBJ2-3|TRBV27
CASSFTSRSTDTQYF
>once|TRBD1|TRBJ2-7|TRBV4-1
CASSHGQGVDEQYF
>-|-|TRBJ1-1|TRBV19
CASSIGEGVNTEAFF
>-|-|TRBJ1-2|TRBV5-1
CASSLALPGDGYTF
>-|-|TRBJ1-1|TRBV28
CASSPPIGWREGTEAFF
>-|-|TRBJ2-7|TRBV29-1
CSVAHDYEQYF
>-|-|TRBJ1-3|TRBV5-4
CASSLGSSGNTIYF
>-|-|TRBJ2-7|TRBV7-9
CASSTPPAHEQYF
>-|-|TRBJ1-4|TRBV6-1
CASRLRAGNEKLFF
>-|-|TRBJ1-1|TRBV28
CASSLTMNTEAFF
>-|-|TRBJ2-6|TRBV15
CATSIRGSGANVLTF
>once|-|TRBJ1-5|TRBV18
CASSPFGRPSGGDSNQPQHF
>once|-|TRBJ2-1|TRBV9
CASSVGGGSYNEQFF
>-|-|TRBJ2-7|TRBV27
CASSPRGLEQYF
>-|TRBD2|TRBJ2-7|TRBV2
CASSEGGRGYEQYF
>once|-|TRBJ2-7|TRBV27
CASSLSEPFISYEQYF
>once|-|TRBJ1-2|TRBV7-2
CASSHRPLTSYGYTF
>few|TRBD1|TRBJ2-7|TRBV7-8
CASSLLTGQGLYEQYF
>-|-|TRBJ1-2|TRBV11-2
CASSSGAFYGYTF
>once|-|TRBJ2-2|TRBV25-1
CASSESPVPGTGELFF
>-|-|TRBJ1-2|TRBV27
CASSLSPPTTNYGYTF
>-|-|TRBJ2-7|TRBV7-6
CASSLVGGPSYEQYF
>-|TRBD1|TRBJ1-5|TRBV27
CASSRDRVQPQHF
>-|-|TRBJ2-1|TRBV27
CASSLSIGNDAQFF
>-|TRBD2|TRBJ2-2|TRBV5-4
CASSTGLAEWGELFF